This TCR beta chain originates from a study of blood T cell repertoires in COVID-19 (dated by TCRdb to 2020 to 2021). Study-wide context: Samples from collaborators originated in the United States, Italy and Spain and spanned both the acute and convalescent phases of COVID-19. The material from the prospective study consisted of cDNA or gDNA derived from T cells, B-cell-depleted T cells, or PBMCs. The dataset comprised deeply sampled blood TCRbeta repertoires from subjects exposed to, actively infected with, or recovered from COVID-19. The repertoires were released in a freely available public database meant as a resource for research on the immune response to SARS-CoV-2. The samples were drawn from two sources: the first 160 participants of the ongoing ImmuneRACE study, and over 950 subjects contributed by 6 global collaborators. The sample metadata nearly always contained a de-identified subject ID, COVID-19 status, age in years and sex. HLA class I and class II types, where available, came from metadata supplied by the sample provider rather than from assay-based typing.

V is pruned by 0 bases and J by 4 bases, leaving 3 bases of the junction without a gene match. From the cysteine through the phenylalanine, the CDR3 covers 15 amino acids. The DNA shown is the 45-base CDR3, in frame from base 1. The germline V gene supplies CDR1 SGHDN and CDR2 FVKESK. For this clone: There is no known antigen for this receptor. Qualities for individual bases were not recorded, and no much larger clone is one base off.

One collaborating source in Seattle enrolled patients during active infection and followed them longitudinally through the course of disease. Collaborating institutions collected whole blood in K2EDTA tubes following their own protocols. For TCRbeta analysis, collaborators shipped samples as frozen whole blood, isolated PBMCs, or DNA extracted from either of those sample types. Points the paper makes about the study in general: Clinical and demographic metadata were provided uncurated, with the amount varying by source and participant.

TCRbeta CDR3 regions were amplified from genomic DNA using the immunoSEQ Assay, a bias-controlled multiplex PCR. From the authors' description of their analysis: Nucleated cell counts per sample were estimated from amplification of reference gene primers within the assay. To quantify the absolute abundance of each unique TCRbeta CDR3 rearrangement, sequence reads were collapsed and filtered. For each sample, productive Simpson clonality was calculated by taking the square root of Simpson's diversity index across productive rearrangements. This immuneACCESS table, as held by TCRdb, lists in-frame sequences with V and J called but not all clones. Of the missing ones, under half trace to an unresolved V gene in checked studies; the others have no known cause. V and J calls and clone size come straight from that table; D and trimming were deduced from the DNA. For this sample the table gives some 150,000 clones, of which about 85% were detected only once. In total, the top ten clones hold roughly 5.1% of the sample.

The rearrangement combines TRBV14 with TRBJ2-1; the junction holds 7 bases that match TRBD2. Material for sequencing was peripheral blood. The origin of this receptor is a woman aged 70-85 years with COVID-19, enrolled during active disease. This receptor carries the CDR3 CASSQEGGNYNEQFF. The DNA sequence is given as TGTGCCAGCAGCCAAGAGGGGGGGAATTACAATGAGCAGTTCTTC.